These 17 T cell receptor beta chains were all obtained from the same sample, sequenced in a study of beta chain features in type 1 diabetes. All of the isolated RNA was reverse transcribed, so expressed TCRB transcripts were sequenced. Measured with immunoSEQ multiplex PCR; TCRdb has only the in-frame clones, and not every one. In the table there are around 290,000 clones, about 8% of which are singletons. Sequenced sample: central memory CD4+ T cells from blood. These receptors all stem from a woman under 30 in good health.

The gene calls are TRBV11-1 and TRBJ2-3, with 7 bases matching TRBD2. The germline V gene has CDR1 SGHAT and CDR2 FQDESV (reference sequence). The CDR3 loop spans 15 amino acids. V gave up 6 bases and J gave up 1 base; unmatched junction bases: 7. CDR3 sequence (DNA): TGTGCCAGCAGTCAATCTAGCGGAGGCACAGATACGCAGTATTTT. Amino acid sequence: CASSQSSGGTDTQYF.

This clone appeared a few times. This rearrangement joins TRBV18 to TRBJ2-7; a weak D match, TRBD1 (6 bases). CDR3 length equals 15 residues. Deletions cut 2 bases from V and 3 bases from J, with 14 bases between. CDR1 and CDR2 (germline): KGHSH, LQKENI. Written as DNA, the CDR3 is TGTGCCAGCTCACCAAGGGGGACGGTTGTCTACGAGCAGTACTTC. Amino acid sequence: CASSPRGTVVYEQYF.

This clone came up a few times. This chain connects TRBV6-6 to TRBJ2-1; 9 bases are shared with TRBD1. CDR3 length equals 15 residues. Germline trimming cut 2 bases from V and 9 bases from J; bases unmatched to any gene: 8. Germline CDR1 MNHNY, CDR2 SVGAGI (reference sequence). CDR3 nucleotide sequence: TGTGCCAGCAGTTACGGGGGACAGGGATCGGGTGAGCAGTTCTTC. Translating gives CASSYGGQGSGEQFF.

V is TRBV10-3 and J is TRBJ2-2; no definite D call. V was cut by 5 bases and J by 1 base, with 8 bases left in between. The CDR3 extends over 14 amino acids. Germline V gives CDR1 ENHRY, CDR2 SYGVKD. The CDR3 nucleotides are TGTGCCATCAGTATTGCAGGGAACACCGGGGAGCTGTTTTTT. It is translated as CAISIAGNTGELFF.

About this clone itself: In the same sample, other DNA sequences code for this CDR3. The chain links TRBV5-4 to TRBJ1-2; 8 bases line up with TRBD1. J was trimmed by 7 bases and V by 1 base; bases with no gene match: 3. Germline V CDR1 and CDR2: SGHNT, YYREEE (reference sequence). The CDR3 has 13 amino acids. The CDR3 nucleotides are TGTGCCAGCAGCTTGAGACAGGGGATTGGCTACACCTTC. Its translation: CASSLRQGIGYTF.

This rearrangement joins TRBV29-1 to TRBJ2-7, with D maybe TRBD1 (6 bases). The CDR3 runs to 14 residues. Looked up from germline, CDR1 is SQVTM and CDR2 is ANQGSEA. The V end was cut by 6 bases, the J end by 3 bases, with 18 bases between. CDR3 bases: TGCAGCGTGGCCAGGACAGACCCAGTCTACGAGCAGTACTTC. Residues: CSVARTDPVYEQYF.

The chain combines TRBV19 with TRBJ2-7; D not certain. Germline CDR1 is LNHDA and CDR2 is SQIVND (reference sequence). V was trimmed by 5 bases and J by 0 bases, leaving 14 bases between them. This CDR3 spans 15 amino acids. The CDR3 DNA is TGTGCCAGTAGTCATACAATAAGACTCTCCTACGAGCAGTACTTC. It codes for CASSHTIRLSYEQYF.

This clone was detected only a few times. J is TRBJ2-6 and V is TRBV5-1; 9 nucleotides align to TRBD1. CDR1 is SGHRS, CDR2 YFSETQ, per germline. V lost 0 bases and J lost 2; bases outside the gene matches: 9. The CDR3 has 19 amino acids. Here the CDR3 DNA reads TGCGCCAGCAGCTTGGCCCCACAGGGGGCAAATGCTGGGGCCAACGTCCTGACTTTC. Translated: CASSLAPQGANAGANVLTF.

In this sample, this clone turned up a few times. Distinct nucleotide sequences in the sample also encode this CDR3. This CDR3 reads CASSPGTGGYEQYF. For the CDR3, the DNA is TGTGCCAGCTCACCCGGGACAGGGGGCTACGAGCAGTACTTC. The chain employs TRBV18 and TRBJ2-7; 11 bases are a match to TRBD1. Germline loops: CDR1 KGHSH, CDR2 LQKENI. The CDR3 consists of 14 residues. V shed 3 bases and J 3 bases; nucleotides not matched to a gene: 1. Filled out from reference TRBV18 and TRBJ2-7, the complete variable domain reads NAGVMQNPRHLVRRRGQEARLRCSPMKGHSHVYWYRQLPEEGLKFMVYLQKENIIDESGMPKERFSAEFPKEGPSILRIQQVVRGDSAAYFCASSPGTGGYEQYFGPGTRLTVT.

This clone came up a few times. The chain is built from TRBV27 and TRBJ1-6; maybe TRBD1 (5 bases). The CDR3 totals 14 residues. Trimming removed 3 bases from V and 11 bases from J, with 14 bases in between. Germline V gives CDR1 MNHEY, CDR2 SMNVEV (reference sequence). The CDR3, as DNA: TGTGCCAGCAGTTTCCTGGCAGGGTCGCCACCCCTCCACTTT. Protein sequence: CASSFLAGSPPLHF.

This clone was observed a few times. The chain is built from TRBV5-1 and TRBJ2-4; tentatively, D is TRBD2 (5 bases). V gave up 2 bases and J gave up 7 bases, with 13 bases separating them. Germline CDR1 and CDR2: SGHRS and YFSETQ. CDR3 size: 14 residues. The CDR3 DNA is TGCGCCAGCAGCTTTCTACTAGGAGACAACATTCAGTACTTC. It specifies CASSFLLGDNIQYF.

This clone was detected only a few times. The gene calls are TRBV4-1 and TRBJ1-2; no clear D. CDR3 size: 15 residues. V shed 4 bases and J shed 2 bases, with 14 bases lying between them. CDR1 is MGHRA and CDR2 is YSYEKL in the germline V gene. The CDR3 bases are TGCGCCAGCAGCCCCGAGGGCAGTCTAAACTATGGCTACACCTTC. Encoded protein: CASSPEGSLNYGYTF.

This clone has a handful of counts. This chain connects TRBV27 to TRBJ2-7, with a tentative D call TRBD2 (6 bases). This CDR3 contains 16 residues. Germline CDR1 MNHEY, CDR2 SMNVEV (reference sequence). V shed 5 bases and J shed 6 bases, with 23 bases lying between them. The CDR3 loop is CASSPRGSYPYFEQYV. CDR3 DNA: TGTGCCAGCAGTCCCCGGGGGAGCTATCCCTATTTCGAGCAGTACGTC.

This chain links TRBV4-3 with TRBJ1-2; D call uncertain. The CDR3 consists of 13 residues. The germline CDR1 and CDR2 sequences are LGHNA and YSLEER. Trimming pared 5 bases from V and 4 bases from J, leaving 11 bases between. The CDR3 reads CASSAGVGYGYTF. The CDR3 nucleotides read TGCGCCAGCAGCGCTGGGGTGGGCTATGGCTACACCTTC.

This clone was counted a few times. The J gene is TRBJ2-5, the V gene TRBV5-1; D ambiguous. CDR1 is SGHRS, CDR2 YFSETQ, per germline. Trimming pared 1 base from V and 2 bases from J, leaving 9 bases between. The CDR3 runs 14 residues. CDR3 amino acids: CASSLRARQETQYF. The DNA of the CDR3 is TGCGCCAGCAGCTTGCGGGCTAGACAAGAGACCCAGTACTTC.

The CDR3 coding sequence is TGTGCCAGCAGCGCAAGATATCAATTTTATTCACCCCTCCACTTT. Amino acid sequence: CASSARYQFYSPLHF. The gene calls are TRBV14 and TRBJ1-6; D not certain. V lost 5 bases and J lost 8, with 16 bases in between. The CDR3 totals 15 residues. Germline assignment: CDR1 SGHDN and CDR2 FVKESK.

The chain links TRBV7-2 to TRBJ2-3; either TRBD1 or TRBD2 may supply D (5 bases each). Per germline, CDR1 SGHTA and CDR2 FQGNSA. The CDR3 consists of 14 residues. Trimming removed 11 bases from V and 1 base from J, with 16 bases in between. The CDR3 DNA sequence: TGTGCCGCCACGAGGGTAGGGGGCACAGATACGCAGTATTTT. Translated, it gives CAATRVGGTDTQYF.